Described below is a single TCR beta chain sequence and its context. Sequenced by immunoSEQ multiplex PCR; TCRdb stores in-frame clones only, minus some. The table shows about 260,000 clones, with 80% to 90% occurring only once. Trimming pared 3 bases from V and 9 bases from J, leaving 18 bases between. Germline CDR1 MNHEY, CDR2 SVGEGT. CDR3 length: 16 residues. The data were obtained in a study of blood T cell repertoires in COVID-19. The chain combines TRBV6-2 or TRBV6-3 with TRBJ1-6, with D possibly being TRBD1 (5 bases). Specimen: PBMCs or T cells enriched from blood (not recorded which). The sequence came from a middle-aged woman who had been exposed to COVID-19. CDR3 amino acids: CASSYIPSSGGSPLHF. The CDR3 region has the DNA TGTGCCAGCAGTTATATTCCTTCCTCGGGGGGTTCACCCCTCCACTTT.